This T cell receptor (beta chain) was sequenced during a study of blood T cells in healthy people across ages (dated by TCRdb to between 2014 and 2017). Some background on the complete study: In model experiments, roughly one uniquely barcoded TCR beta cDNA molecule per two T cells was captured by template switching. To track age-related changes in TCR beta repertoire diversity, the study relied on deep sequencing normalized with unique cDNA molecular identifiers. The donors were split into four age groups: young (average around 15 years), middle-aged (roughly 39), aged (about 62) and long-lived (roughly 80). Donors of different ages were randomly distributed across sequencing lanes to avoid experimental bias. For two donors (one aged 18 to 29 and one aged 80 or older), the study analyzed two additional independent replicas of 1 million unique cDNA reads from the same blood draw. The paper's findings and limits, for the study overall: Donor CMV infection status was unknown, potentially confounding age-related changes in expanded clonotypes. Observed TCR beta diversity per million T cells fell roughly linearly with age, and a significant reduction was already apparent by age about 36. Compared with the aged group, the long-lived group had more naive CD4+ T cells, fewer expanded clones and increased TCR diversity, suggesting age selection. Since profiling was done on bulk unsorted PBMCs, naive and antigen-experienced compartments could not be conclusively compared. The percentage of naive T cells measured by flow cytometry correlated strongly with observed TCR beta diversity. Total diversity estimates from one million sequenced T cells were considered lower bounds and underestimates.

This clonotype has only a few counts. The antigen this receptor binds is unknown. Base qualities are not provided; no much larger clone lies one nucleotide away. From the cysteine up to the phenylalanine, the CDR3 has a length of 16 residues. Left in the record is the CDR3 DNA by itself, 48 bases read in frame from the first base. V is trimmed back by 5 bases and J by 4 bases, and the junction contains 9 bases that no gene match accounts for. Reading the germline V gene gives CDR1 MNHEY and CDR2 SVGEGT. Libraries came from 5' RACE. These reads were obtained on an Illumina HiSeq 2500. A second PCR of 7 to 11 cycles was performed with a sample-barcoded 5' primer and a J-beta primer mix. A unique molecular identifier was introduced onto each TCR beta cDNA molecule by a template-switch 5' adaptor carrying 12 random nucleotides. Each sample yielded at least 3 million CDR3-containing paired-end reads. All of the RNA was converted into first-strand cDNA using the Mint cDNA synthesis kit, with a TRBC-specific oligonucleotide serving as the primer. Following uracil-DNA glycosylase treatment, a first 18-cycle PCR with universal primers M1SS and BC2_uni_R was performed on all cDNA. On the study's bioinformatics: For normalization, 1 million high-quality reads were randomly selected from each sample, with every read carrying a distinct molecular identifier. Reads sharing molecular identifiers were discarded rather than binned into consensus sequences. MiTCR, run with a Q25 quality threshold and the strictest error-elimination algorithm, handled CDR3 identification, clonotype clustering and error correction. Lower-bound total TCR beta diversity was estimated with a nonparametric unseen species model using Euler transformation. TCRdb's own reprocessing of the public reads used fastp at Q25 and MiXCR and kept productive beta chains. Each CDR3 protein appears once, grouped with its most common genes and DNA. These V and J calls originate from TCRdb's pipeline instead of the authors' own analysis. The sample table lists hundreds of thousands of distinct CDR3 sequences, roughly 32% of them with a count of one. Just over 15% of the sample is in the top ten clones.

Donors were roughly 40 systemically healthy Caucasian individuals from Russia aged roughly 6 to 100 years. About 10 milliliters of peripheral blood were collected from each donor into EDTA-treated Vacutainer tubes. Ficoll-Paque density-gradient centrifugation was used to isolate PBMCs, with at least 7 million obtained per sample. Total RNA was extracted from PBMCs with Trizol reagent, with at least 6 micrograms obtained per sample. The percentages of naive CD45RAhigh/CD27high T cells were determined by flow cytometry on a PBMC aliquot from every donor. The sample was blood. This TCR derives from a woman older than 75 in good health. Donor details come from another sample of the same person, matched by shared clones. The chain links TRBV6-2 or TRBV6-3 with TRBJ1-5, with 9 central nucleotides matching TRBD1. CDR3 reads: CASSRTGGVGNQPQHF. The nucleotide sequence reads as follows: TGTGCCAGCAGTCGTACAGGGGGCGTGGGGAATCAGCCCCAGCATTTT.